What follows are 20 T cell receptor beta chains derived from one specimen sequenced in a study of blood T cell repertoires in COVID-19. Method: immunoSEQ multiplex PCR; TCRdb's copy keeps in-frame clones and lacks some. The sample records over 55,000 clones, 87% being singletons. The sample comprised peripheral blood. These receptors all come from a man aged 50 or older with active COVID-19.

This clone was seen just once. This chain links TRBV5-1 with TRBJ2-3, with TRBD2 identical over 15 bases. Per germline, CDR1 SGHRS and CDR2 YFSETQ. V gave up 4 bases and J gave up 4 bases; unmatched junction bases: 4. The CDR3 contains 16 residues. CDR3 nucleotides: TGCGCCAGCAGCCTGGGACTAGCGGGAGGTTCAGATACGCAGTATTTT. This sequence encodes CASSLGLAGGSDTQYF.

This clone came up a few times. The chain couples TRBV11-3 to TRBJ1-5, with TRBD1 as a possible D gene (6 bases). V lost 2 bases, J lost 3 bases, and 8 bases lay in between. The germline V gene encodes CDR1 SGHNT and CDR2 YENEEA. This CDR3 has 14 residues. The chain's CDR3 is CASSLRGANQPQHF. The CDR3 bases are TGTGCCAGCAGCTTACGGGGGGCCAATCAGCCCCAGCATTTT.

The V call is TRBV6-5, the J call TRBJ2-1; the D gene is possibly TRBD1 (6 bases). Germline values: CDR1 MNHEY, CDR2 SVGAGI. The V end was cut by 6 bases, the J end by 0 bases, with 6 bases between. The CDR3 contains 13 residues. CDR3 nucleotides: TGTGCCAGCAGGGACAGCTCCTACAATGAGCAGTTCTTC. Its translation is CASRDSSYNEQFF.

The J gene is TRBJ1-1, the V gene TRBV23-1; D uncertain. TRBV23-1 belongs to the ORF category, with a function that is uncertain. With 6 bases removed from V and 0 bases from J, the gap between germline ends came to 8 bases. The CDR3 spans 13 residues. CDR3 bases: TGCGCCAGCAGGGGCAGAATGAACACTGAAGCTTTCTTT. It yields the protein CASRGRMNTEAFF.

The DNA for the CDR3 is TGTGCTAGTGGTTTGCTATTCCAGGACAGGGGGCAGGATGGCTACACCTTC. This translates into CASGLLFQDRGQDGYTF. This sequence joins TRBV12-5 and TRBJ1-2; 11 nucleotides match TRBD1. V trimming: 2 bases; J trimming: 6 bases; junction bases outside the gene matches: 11. The CDR3 totals 17 residues. Germline V lookup: CDR1 LGHNT, CDR2 FRNRAP.

V gene TRBV11-2 combines with J gene TRBJ2-1, with D possibly TRBD2 on 6 matching bases. Germline loops: CDR1 SGHAT, CDR2 FQNNGV. V dropped 4 bases and J dropped 0 bases, with 10 bases sitting between them. The length of the CDR3 is 15 residues. The CDR3 sequence: CASSSLRGSYNEQFF. In nucleotides, the CDR3 is TGTGCCAGCAGCTCTCTGCGGGGCTCCTACAATGAGCAGTTCTTC.

V is TRBV15 and J is TRBJ1-5; TRBD1 matches 7 bases. J gave up 2 bases and V 8 bases, and 3 bases lay outside the gene matches. This CDR3 has 13 amino acids. Germline V gives CDR1 LNHNV, CDR2 YYDKDF (reference sequence). CDR3 amino acids: CATSTGGNQPQHF. The CDR3 DNA reads as TGTGCCACCTCCACAGGGGGCAATCAGCCCCAGCATTTT.

The V call is TRBV14, the J call TRBJ2-1; D remains unclear. This CDR3 region has 11 residues. Germline V gene sequence: CDR1 SGHDN, CDR2 FVKESK. V lost 2 bases and J lost 9, with 5 bases in between. CDR3 region: CASSQSREQFF. The CDR3, as DNA: TGTGCCAGCAGCCAATCCCGTGAGCAGTTCTTC.

The rearrangement links TRBV24-1 to TRBJ2-1; D gene unclear. Germline loops: CDR1 KGHDR, CDR2 SFDVKD. CDR3 length: 15 residues. V was clipped by 5 bases and J by 0 bases, with 10 bases between them. The CDR3 nucleotides read TGTGCCACCAGTGGAGCAGCGCACTCCTACAATGAGCAGTTCTTC. Encoded protein: CATSGAAHSYNEQFF.

The J gene is TRBJ2-1, the V gene TRBV28; 14 bases line up with TRBD2. This CDR3 comprises 19 residues. Trimming cost V 7 bases and J 7 bases; bases outside gene matches: 18. Germline V gene lookup returns CDR1 MDHEN and CDR2 SYDVKM. The CDR3 spells CASTLGGTSGSFLANEQFF. The CDR3 DNA reads TGTGCCAGCACCCTCGGCGGGACTAGCGGGAGCTTTTTGGCAAATGAGCAGTTCTTC. Looking up the rest from reference TRBV28 and TRBJ2-1 gives the full variable domain: DVKVTQSSRYLVKRTGEKVFLECVQDMDHENMFWYRQDPGLGLRLIYFSYDVKMKEKGDIPEGYSVSREKKERFSLILESASTNQTSMYLCASTLGGTSGSFLANEQFFGPGTRLTVL.

The J gene is TRBJ2-2, the V gene TRBV29-1; D remains unclear. From germline, CDR1 is SQVTM and CDR2 ANQGSEA. CDR3 length: 11 amino acids. The CDR3 protein is CSGRNTGELFF. The CDR3 nucleotides read TGCAGTGGCAGGAACACCGGGGAGCTGTTTTTT.

The V and J genes are TRBV3-1 (or the pseudogene TRBV3-2) and TRBJ2-7; 11 positions match TRBD2. The V gene's germline CDR1 is LGHDT and CDR2 YNNKEL (reference sequence). This CDR3 spans 14 amino acids. V dropped 3 bases and J dropped 3; count of bases not matched to a gene: 1. The CDR3 coding sequence is TGTGCCAGCAGCCATGGGACTAGCGGCTACGAGCAGTACTTC. It encodes CASSHGTSGYEQYF.

This chain joins TRBV6-2 or TRBV6-3 and TRBJ1-1, with 7 bases matching TRBD1. Germline V gives CDR1 MNHEY, CDR2 SVGEGT. CDR3 length: 15 residues. The ends lost 1 base at V and 4 bases at J; junction bases unmatched: 6. The CDR3 DNA reads TGTGCCAGCAGTTACTTTGACAGGGCGATCACTGAAGCTTTCTTT. It specifies CASSYFDRAITEAFF.

V and J are TRBV24-1 and TRBJ1-3; D is unresolved. V lost 6 bases and J lost 4, with 3 bases in between. Germline V gives CDR1 KGHDR, CDR2 SFDVKD. The CDR3 consists of 11 residues. CDR3 DNA: TGTGCCACCAGTCCGGGAAACACCATATATTTT. Translated: CATSPGNTIYF.

The chain employs TRBV28 and TRBJ2-6; weak D call: TRBD2 (5 bases). Germline V lookup: CDR1 MDHEN, CDR2 SYDVKM. The CDR3 runs 20 residues. Trimming cost V 7 bases and J 0 bases, with 25 bases left between them. The CDR3 sequence is CASTGTPRARRYSGANVLTF. The CDR3 DNA sequence: TGTGCCAGCACGGGAACCCCCCGAGCGCGGCGGTACTCTGGGGCCAACGTCCTGACTTTC.

The V call is TRBV18, the J call TRBJ2-5; 10 positions agree with TRBD2. Germline V gene lookup returns CDR1 KGHSH and CDR2 LQKENI. The CDR3 loop spans 16 amino acids. V gave up 2 bases and J gave up 1 base; unmatched junction bases: 4. Written as DNA, the CDR3 is TGTGCCAGCTCACCAACTAGCGGGGATATCCAAGAGACCCAGTACTTC. Its protein is CASSPTSGDIQETQYF.

This chain links TRBV19 with TRBJ2-7; 11 bases match TRBD2. The CDR3 contains 14 residues. With V trimmed by 6 bases and J by 6 bases, 7 bases remained unmatched. Per the germline V gene, CDR1 is LNHDA and CDR2 is SQIVND (reference sequence). CDR3 region: CASSRLAGPIEQYF. The CDR3 DNA reads TGTGCCAGTAGCCGACTAGCGGGGCCAATCGAGCAGTACTTC. Filled out from reference TRBV19 and TRBJ2-7, the complete variable domain reads DGGITQSPKYLFRKEGQNVTLSCEQNLNHDAMYWYRQDPGQGLRLIYYSQIVNDFQKGDIAEGYSVSREKKESFPLTVTSAQKNPTAFYLCASSRLAGPIEQYFGPGTRLTVT.

The V call is TRBV27, the J call TRBJ1-1; 7 bases line up with TRBD1. V shed 5 bases, J shed 4 bases, and the junction held 7 bases outside the gene matches. The CDR3 length is 14 residues. Germline CDR1 reads MNHEY; CDR2 reads SMNVEV (reference sequence). CDR3 loop: CASSPQGPSTEAFF. As DNA, the CDR3 is TGTGCCAGCAGTCCACAGGGGCCGAGCACTGAAGCTTTCTTT.

The gene calls are TRBV5-3 and TRBJ1-5; TRBD1 aligns across 7 bases. TRBV5-3 qualifies as an ORF whose function is uncertain. J was trimmed by 4 bases and V by 7 bases; bases with no gene match: 11. This CDR3 has 15 amino acids. The CDR3 reads CARFPQGDCNQPQHF. Here the CDR3 DNA reads TGTGCCAGATTTCCCCAGGGGGATTGTAATCAGCCCCAGCATTTT.

The chain uses TRBV5-4 and TRBJ2-7, with 8 bases identical to TRBD1. CDR1 and CDR2 (germline): SGHNT, YYREEE (reference sequence). Trimming cost V 4 bases and J 5 bases; bases outside gene matches: 5. The length of the CDR3 is 13 residues. CDR3 sequence: CASSTTGGNEQYF. CDR3 in DNA: TGTGCCAGCAGCACTACAGGGGGGAACGAGCAGTACTTC.